This T cell receptor (beta chain) was obtained from a study of cytomegalovirus exposure and HLA in healthy donors (dated by TCRdb to the late 2010s). Regarding the study in general: In an earlier analysis of approximately 640 of the donors, approximately 260 Gb of sequence data and 100 million or so unique TCR beta sequences from roughly 190 million T cells were reported. The study aimed to test whether signatures of past pathogen exposure could be identified by cataloging public T cell receptors. To study patterns of TCR occurrence, a later analysis re-analyzed previously published TCR beta repertoires from 500 to 850 donors and added high-resolution HLA genotyping. Typing coverage varied by locus: roughly 620-640 donors for A, B, C, DRB1 and DQB1; roughly 510 for DQA1; nearly 610 for DPA1; around 490 for DPB1. To decide whether each TCR beta V gene segment behaved as functional or pseudogenic, an earlier analysis of some 570 of the donors relied on high-throughput TCR beta sequencing. A few DR-DQ haplotypes were treated as single units for association and clustering because of strong linkage in the cohort. Rather than drawing on any new phenotypic data, the later analysis identified candidate immune exposures from TCR beta sequences and the way those sequences occurred across donors. Among 300 to 500 genotyped donors of the cohort, an average of approximately 240,000 unique TCR beta nucleotide sequences was sequenced per donor, of which about 18% were non-productive. A later genetic analysis took genome-wide SNP genotypes for about 65% of the 666 donors and used that subset as a discovery cohort. An early release covering roughly 580 HLA-typed donors comprised about 310 gigabases of sequencing data and 85 million or so unique TCR sequences. Along with the approximately 670-subject first cohort, a separate validation cohort of over 90 different subjects was used. The T cell repertoires of some 700 subjects were profiled by immunosequencing and related to cytomegalovirus serostatus. Alongside the repertoire data, information on donor age, sex, ethnicity and CMV serostatus was compiled. Of the 300 to 450 genotyped donors, 65% to 90% were placed in the genetic ancestry cluster associated with self-reported Caucasian donors. HLA typing included class I and class II loci at four-digit resolution. The study combined high-throughput TCR immunosequencing, statistical association of individual TCRs with disease status, and machine learning to predict cytomegalovirus infection status. Every discovery cohort repertoire had been produced on one sequencing platform. Broader findings and caveats from the paper: Correlated functional status among segregating V segments might reflect linkage disequilibrium, but an unknown experimental factor could not be ruled out. A later genetic analysis associated a missense DCLRE1C variant with V-gene and J-gene trimming of TCR beta chains, and an independent cohort replicated the association. Sequencing depth was assumed to be roughly uniform across donors in the presence/absence analyses, though that assumption may not hold. A later analysis reported that several top co-occurrence clusters appeared linked to parvovirus B19, influenza, CMV and Epstein-Barr virus. In vitro tests confirmed that a few of the cytomegalovirus-associated TCR beta chains recognize cytomegalovirus antigens. When HLA alleles, especially DR and DQ, strongly co-occurred, attributing TCR associations to individual alleles was difficult. This cohort had only TCR beta chains sequenced, and the lack of alpha or paired-chain data limited which features could be detected. The study gave a list of 150 to 200 TCR beta chains associated with cytomegalovirus. In both the original and validation cohorts, the classifier was reported to diagnose cytomegalovirus status with high specificity and sensitivity. In a later analysis, HLA-associated TCR beta chains showed more clonal expansion and lower generation probabilities than non-associated chains that were equally common. Most TCR sequences were observed very rarely across donors, whereas some public TCRs were present in many individuals. The authors suggested that the approach could potentially be extended to other disease states and immunological phenotypes. An earlier analysis of 450 to 750 of the donors showed that most TCR beta V segments appeared in productive rearrangements either about 87% or about 30% of the time, which broadly matched IMGT annotations. Because counts were too low, 15 or so rarely observed V segments, including chromosome 9 orphons, were excluded from the earlier analysis of 587 of the donors. In a later analysis, 16,951 TCR beta sequences were associated with specific HLA alleles at a false discovery rate of 0.05. A further reported finding was that TCR beta sequences accurately predicted the HLA-A and HLA-B alleles for most subjects in the first cohort. The only immune exposure information available for the cohort was CMV serostatus. The 87-base-pair reads could not distinguish some IMGT-functional V segments, including TRBV6-2 and TRBV6-3, so those segments were excluded. Because HLA typing was missing for some donors at each locus, association tests included only the typed subset. In a later analysis, the rate of TCR association differed among HLA loci, with DRB1 alleles having the most associated TCRs and HLA-C alleles having the fewest. In a later analysis, most CMV-associated TCR beta chains were found to appear HLA-restricted, with HLA associations seemingly driven largely by CMV exposure. In a later genetic analysis, fewer N-insertions in productive TCRs were reported among donors in an Asian-associated ancestry cluster than the roughly 640-donor mean. A cluster of highly shared sequence variants was judged likely to be a technical artifact of the sequencing pipeline.

To note about this clone: Its antigen remains undetermined. No base quality values were provided; no much bigger clone lies one nucleotide off.

Library preparation was by the immunoSEQ multiplex PCR assay. For the multiplex PCR, a mixture combining 60 forward primers for TCR Vbeta segments and 13 reverse primers for TCR Jbeta segments was used. The CDR3 region of rearranged TCR beta genes was amplified from genomic DNA by a multiplex PCR assay. On the Illumina HiSeq System, the amplified TCR beta libraries were sequenced as 87-base-pair reads. As for how the authors treated the data: A later analysis counted about 76 million unique TCR beta chains across the 650 to 800 repertoires, and roughly 11 million of these chains were shared by at least two donors. Raw reads were error-corrected and collapsed into unique sequences with a nearest-neighbor algorithm that merged closely related sequences to remove PCR and sequencing errors. CDR3 sequences were aligned to IMGT reference sequences to assign V, D and J gene segments. For a sequence to be retained, at least a six-nucleotide match to both a V gene segment and a J gene segment was required. Rearrangements were classified as productive when the CDR3 lacked stop codons and remained in frame with V and J, and all other rearrangements were classified as non-productive. CDR3 was defined by IMGT convention, running from the second conserved V-encoded cysteine to the conserved J-encoded phenylalanine. In an earlier analysis of roughly 610 of the donors, sequences lacking an unambiguous match to a single V gene segment were excluded. In an earlier analysis of 587 of the donors, V segments were called functional above 56.7% productive rearrangements and were called segregating when the between-donor standard deviation exceeded 5%. A statistical classification framework was developed to diagnose cytomegalovirus status using the catalog of TCR beta chain sequences. In a later analysis, V and J genes were assigned by comparing TCR nucleotide sequences against IMGT/GENE-DB human TR gene sequences. In a later analysis, CDR3 sequences and most-parsimonious VDJ recombination scenarios were assigned using the TCRdist pipeline. In a later analysis, every TCR beta chain was defined by the combination of its CDR3 amino acid sequence and its V-gene family, and reads without a unique V-gene family were dropped. In a later analysis, 550 to 650 highly shared, low-generation-probability nucleotide sequences were removed to address suspected cross-contamination and a sequencing artifact. In a later analysis, a clonal expansion index was calculated for each public chain from normalized within-repertoire ranks of inferred template counts. In a later analysis, generation probabilities were computed using a VDJ recombination model fitted to out-of-frame rearrangements, and the results were checked against IGoR. In a later analysis, hypergeometric tests were used to score TCR-TCR, TCR-HLA and TCR-CMV co-occurrence, with a repertoire-size bias correction applied to TCR pairs. To estimate false discovery rates, a later analysis permuted the HLA or CMV assignments 20 times. A later analysis grouped co-occurring TCRs with DBSCAN, adding TCRdist sequence similarity when clustering within HLA-allele-positive subsets. For co-occurrence clustering, repertoires with fewer than 30,000 or more than 120,000 public chains were excluded, along with a handful of repertoires with anomalous nucleotide sharing. In TCRdb, the immuneACCESS table is reduced to in-frame sequences with V and J assigned. These tables do not hold every clone; where another copy was compared, an unresolved V gene accounts for under half, and the others remain unexplained. V and J calls and clone size are given by that table; D and trimming were obtained from the DNA. The sample profile shows approximately 69,000 clones; approximately 80% of them were found once. The ten most abundant clones make up over 2.5% of the sample.

Reading from cysteine to phenylalanine, the CDR3 counts 16 amino acids. Only the CDR3 portion is preserved as DNA: 48 bases, with reading frame beginning at the first base. Trimming leaves V shorter by 5 bases and J shorter by 4 bases, with the junction holding 9 bases beyond the gene matches. As encoded in the germline V gene, CDR1 is SGHTA while CDR2 is FQGNSA. The cohort comprised approximately 700 healthy bone marrow donors. All cohort members were sampled while nominally healthy, although unrecorded immune exposures were likely present. The donor was CMV seronegative and was included in the group of about 350 seronegative cohort members. A peripheral blood sample was collected from each donor, and TCR beta sequencing was performed on peripheral blood mononuclear cells. Genomic DNA extraction from the blood cell samples was performed with the Qiagen DNeasy Blood Extraction Kit.

This receptor was obtained from a man between 18 and 29 years old in good health and CMV-seronegative. The V and J segments used are TRBV7-2 and TRBJ1-5; TRBD1 lines up with 9 middle nucleotides. The specimen was PBMCs. The base sequence is TGTGCCAGCAGCCCAAACTCCGGGACAGGGAATCAGCCCCAGCATTTT. Its protein is CASSPNSGTGNQPQHF.